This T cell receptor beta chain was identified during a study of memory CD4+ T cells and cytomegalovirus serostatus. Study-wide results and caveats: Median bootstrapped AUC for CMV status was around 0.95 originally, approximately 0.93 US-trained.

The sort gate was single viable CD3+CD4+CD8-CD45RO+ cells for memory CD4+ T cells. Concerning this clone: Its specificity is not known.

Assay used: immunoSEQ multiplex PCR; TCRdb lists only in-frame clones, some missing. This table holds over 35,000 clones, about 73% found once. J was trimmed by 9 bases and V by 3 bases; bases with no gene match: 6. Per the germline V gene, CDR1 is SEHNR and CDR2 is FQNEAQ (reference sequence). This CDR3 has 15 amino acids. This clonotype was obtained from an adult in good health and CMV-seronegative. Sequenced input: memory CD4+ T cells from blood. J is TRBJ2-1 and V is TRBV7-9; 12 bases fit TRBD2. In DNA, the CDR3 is TGTGCCAGCAGCTTTCTAGCGGGGGGGCGGAGTGAGCAGTTCTTC. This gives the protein CASSFLAGGRSEQFF.